The clone carrying this T cell receptor (beta chain) appeared once. Its ends do not fully match the called genes, so a read error is possible. Through a sample-barcoded 5' primer and a J-beta primer mix, a second PCR was run for about 6 to 11 cycles. TCRdb called the 5' RACE reads again in MiXCR, with one record for every CDR3 protein. The sample lists just under 900,000 distinct CDR3 sequences, 25% to 30% occurring once. This sample was taken from a study of blood T cells in healthy people across ages. In the study overall: Template switching picked up about one barcoded beta molecule for each two T cells.

There were healthy Caucasian individuals from Russia, aged roughly 6 to 90, serving as donors. Germline V gives CDR1 SGHTA, CDR2 FQGNSA. This CDR3 has 12 residues. The TCR originated in a woman aged 80 or over in good health. What was sequenced was blood. The chain employs TRBV7-2 and TRBJ2-1; D not certain. This CDR3 reads CASSFVLQYKVF. In nucleotides, the CDR3 is TGTGCCAGCAGCTTTGTTTTACAGTACAAGGTCTTC.